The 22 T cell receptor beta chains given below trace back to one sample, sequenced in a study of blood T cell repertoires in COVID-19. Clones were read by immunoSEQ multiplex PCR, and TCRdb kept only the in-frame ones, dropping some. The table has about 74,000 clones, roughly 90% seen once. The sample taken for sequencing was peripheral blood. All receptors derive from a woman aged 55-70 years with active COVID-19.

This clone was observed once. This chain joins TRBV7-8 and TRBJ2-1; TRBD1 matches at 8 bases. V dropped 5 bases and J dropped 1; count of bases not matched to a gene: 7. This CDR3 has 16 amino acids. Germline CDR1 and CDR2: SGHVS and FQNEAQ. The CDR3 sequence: CASSMDRTGSYNEQFF. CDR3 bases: TGTGCCAGCAGCATGGACCGGACAGGGTCCTACAATGAGCAGTTCTTC.

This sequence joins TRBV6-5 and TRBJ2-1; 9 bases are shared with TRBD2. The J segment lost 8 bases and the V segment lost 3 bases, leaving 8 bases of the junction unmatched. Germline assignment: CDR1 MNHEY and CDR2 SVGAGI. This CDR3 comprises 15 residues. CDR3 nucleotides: TGTGCCAGCAGTTATAGCGGGAGTCGCGTACATGAGCAGTTCTTC. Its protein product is CASSYSGSRVHEQFF.

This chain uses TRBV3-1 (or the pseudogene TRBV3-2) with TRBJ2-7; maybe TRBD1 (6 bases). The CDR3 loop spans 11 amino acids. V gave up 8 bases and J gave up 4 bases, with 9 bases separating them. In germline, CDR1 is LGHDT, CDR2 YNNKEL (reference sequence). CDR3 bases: TGTGCCAGCCGAGGGGGTTACGAGCAGTACTTC. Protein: CASRGGYEQYF.

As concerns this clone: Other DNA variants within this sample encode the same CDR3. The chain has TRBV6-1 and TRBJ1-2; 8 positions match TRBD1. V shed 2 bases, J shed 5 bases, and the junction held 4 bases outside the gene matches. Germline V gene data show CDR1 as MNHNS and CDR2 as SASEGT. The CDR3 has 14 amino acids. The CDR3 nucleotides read TGTGCCAGCAGTGAACTTGGACAGGGTTATGGCTACACCTTC. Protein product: CASSELGQGYGYTF.

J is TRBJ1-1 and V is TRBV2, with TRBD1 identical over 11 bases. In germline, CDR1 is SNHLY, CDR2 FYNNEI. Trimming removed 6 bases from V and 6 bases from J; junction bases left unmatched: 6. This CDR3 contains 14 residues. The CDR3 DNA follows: TGTGCCAGCAGCCGGGACAGGGGGGAATCTGAAGCTTTCTTT. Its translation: CASSRDRGESEAFF.

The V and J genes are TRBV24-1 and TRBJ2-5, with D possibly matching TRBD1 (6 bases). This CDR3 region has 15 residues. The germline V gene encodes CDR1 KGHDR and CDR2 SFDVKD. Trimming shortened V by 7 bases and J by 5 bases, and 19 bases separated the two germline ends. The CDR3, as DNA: TGTGCCACCAGCCCAGGGATCGGACAGATCGAGACCCAGTACTTC. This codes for CATSPGIGQIETQYF.

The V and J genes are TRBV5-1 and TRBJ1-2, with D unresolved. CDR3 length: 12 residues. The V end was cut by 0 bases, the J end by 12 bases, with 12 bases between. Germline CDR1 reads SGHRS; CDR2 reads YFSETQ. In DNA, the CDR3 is TGCGCCAGCAGCTTGGATTATCGTTTCCACACCTTC. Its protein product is CASSLDYRFHTF.

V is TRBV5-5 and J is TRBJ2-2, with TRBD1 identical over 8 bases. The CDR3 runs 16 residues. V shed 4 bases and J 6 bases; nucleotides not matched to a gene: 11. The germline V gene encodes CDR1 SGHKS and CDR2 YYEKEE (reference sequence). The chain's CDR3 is CASSVQGARGAGELFF. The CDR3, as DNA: TGTGCCAGCAGCGTCCAGGGGGCGCGGGGTGCCGGGGAGCTGTTTTTT.

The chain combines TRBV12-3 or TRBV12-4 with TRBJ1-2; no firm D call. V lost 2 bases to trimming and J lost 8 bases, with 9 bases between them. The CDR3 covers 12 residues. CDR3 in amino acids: CASSLPGGGYTF. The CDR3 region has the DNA TGTGCCAGCAGTTTACCGGGAGGGGGCTACACCTTC.

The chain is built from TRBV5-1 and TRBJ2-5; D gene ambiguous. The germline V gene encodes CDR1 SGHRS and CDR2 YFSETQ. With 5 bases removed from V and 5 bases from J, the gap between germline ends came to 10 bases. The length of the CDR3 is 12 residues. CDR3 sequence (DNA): TGCGCCAGCAGGCTAATCGGGGAGACCCAGTACTTC. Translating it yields CASRLIGETQYF.

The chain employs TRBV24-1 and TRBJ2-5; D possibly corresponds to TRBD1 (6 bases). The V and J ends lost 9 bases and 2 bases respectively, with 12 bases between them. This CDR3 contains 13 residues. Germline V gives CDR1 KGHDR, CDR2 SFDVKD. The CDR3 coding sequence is TGTGCCACCGGCCACAGGGCTCAAGAGACCCAGTACTTC. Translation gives CATGHRAQETQYF.

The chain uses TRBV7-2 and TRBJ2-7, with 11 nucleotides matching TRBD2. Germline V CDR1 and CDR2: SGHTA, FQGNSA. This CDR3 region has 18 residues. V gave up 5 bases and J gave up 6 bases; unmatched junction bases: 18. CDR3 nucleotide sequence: TGTGCCAGCAGCCGCATAACCCAACTAGCGGGAGAATCGGGCGAGCAGTACTTC. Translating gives CASSRITQLAGESGEQYF.

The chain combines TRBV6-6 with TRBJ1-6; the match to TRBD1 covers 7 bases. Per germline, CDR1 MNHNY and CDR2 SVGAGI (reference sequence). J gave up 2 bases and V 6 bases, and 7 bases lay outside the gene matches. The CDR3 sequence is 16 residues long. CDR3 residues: CASSYPQGPYNSPLHF. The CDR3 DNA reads TGTGCCAGCAGCTACCCACAGGGGCCCTATAATTCACCCCTCCACTTT.

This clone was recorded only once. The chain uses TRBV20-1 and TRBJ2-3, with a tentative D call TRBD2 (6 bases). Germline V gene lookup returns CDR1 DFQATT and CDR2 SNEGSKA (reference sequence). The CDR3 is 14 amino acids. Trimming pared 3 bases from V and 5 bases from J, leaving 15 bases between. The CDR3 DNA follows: TGCAGTGCTAGTGTATCCGGGAGCGTAGATACGCAGTATTTT. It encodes CSASVSGSVDTQYF.

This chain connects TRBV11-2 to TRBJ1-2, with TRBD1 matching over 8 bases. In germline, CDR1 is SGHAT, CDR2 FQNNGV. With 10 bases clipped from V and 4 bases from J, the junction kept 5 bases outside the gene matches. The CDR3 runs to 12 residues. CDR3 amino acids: CATIGQGYGYTF. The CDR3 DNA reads TGTGCCACCATTGGACAGGGCTATGGCTACACCTTC.

CDR3 sequence (DNA): TGTGCCAGTAGTATCGCGGGGGCTAGTCAGCCCCAGCATTTT. Translating gives CASSIAGASQPQHF. This sequence joins TRBV19 and TRBJ1-5, with D maybe TRBD1 (6 bases). CDR1 is LNHDA and CDR2 is SQIVND in the germline V gene (reference sequence). The CDR3 consists of 14 residues. With 3 bases removed from V and 6 bases from J, the gap between germline ends came to 12 bases.

For the CDR3, the DNA is TGCGCCAGCAGCTTGACAACAACTAATGAAAAACTGTTTTTT. Translation gives CASSLTTTNEKLFF. The V call is TRBV5-1, the J call TRBJ1-4; D gene unclear. V was cut by 1 base and J by 0 bases, with 4 bases left in between. The germline gives CDR1 SGHRS, CDR2 YFSETQ. The length of the CDR3 is 14 residues.

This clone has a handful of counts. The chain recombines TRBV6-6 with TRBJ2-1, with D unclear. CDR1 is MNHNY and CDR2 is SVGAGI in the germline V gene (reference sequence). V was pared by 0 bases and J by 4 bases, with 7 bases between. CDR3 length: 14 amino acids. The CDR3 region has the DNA TGTGCCAGCAGTTACTCGCGAGTATACAATGAGCAGTTCTTC. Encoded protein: CASSYSRVYNEQFF.

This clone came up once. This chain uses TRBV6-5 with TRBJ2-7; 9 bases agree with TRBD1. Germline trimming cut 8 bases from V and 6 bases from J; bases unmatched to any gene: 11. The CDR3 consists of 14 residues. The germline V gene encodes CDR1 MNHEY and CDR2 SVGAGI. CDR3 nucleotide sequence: TGTGCCAGCTCATCTTGGACAGGGGCGACCGAGCAGTACTTC. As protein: CASSSWTGATEQYF.

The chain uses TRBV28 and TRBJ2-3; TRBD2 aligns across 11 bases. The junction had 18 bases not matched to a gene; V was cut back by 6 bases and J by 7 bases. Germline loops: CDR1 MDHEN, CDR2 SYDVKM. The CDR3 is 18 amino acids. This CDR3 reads CASRRVRPTSGREHTQYF. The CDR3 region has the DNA TGTGCCAGCAGGCGAGTAAGACCTACTAGCGGGAGAGAGCATACGCAGTATTTT.

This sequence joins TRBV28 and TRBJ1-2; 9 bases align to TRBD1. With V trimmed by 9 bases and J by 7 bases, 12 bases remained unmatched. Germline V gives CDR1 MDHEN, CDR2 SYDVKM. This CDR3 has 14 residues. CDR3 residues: CASLSDRGTFGYTF. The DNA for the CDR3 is TGTGCCAGTCTTTCGGACAGGGGTACGTTTGGCTACACCTTC.

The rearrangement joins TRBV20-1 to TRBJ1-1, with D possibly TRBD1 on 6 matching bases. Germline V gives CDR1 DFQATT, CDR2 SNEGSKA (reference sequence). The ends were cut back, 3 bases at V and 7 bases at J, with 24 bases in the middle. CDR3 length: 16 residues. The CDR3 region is CSASLVGRGGANEAFF. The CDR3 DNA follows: TGCAGTGCTAGTTTAGTTGGTAGGGGGGGCGCAAATGAAGCTTTCTTT.